A single sample is the source of the 24 T cell receptor beta chains below, sequenced in a study of blood T cell repertoires in COVID-19. Data came from immunoSEQ multiplex PCR; TCRdb stores just in-frame clones and leaves some out. Among 90,000 to 120,000 clones listed, over 75% were seen once. The specimen was peripheral blood. These TCRs come from a human donor in a cohort sampled during active COVID-19.

A few counts support this clone. V is TRBV18 and J is TRBJ2-2; TRBD1 is a possible D gene (6 bases). The germline V gene encodes CDR1 KGHSH and CDR2 LQKENI. V was shortened by 3 bases and J by 4 bases, with 9 bases between the two germline ends. This CDR3 has 14 amino acids. This CDR3 is CASSPGHGTGELFF. As DNA, the CDR3 is TGTGCCAGCTCACCGGGACACGGCACCGGGGAGCTGTTTTTT.

The chain has TRBV28 and TRBJ2-7; 7 bases map to TRBD2. V was pared by 2 bases and J by 0 bases, with 4 bases of the junction left unmatched. Germline V gene lookup returns CDR1 MDHEN and CDR2 SYDVKM. The length of the CDR3 is 15 residues. DNA of the CDR3: TGTGCCAGCAGTTTAGGCGGGACTAACTCCTACGAGCAGTACTTC. Translated, it gives CASSLGGTNSYEQYF.

This clone showed up just once. This sequence joins TRBV12-3 or TRBV12-4 and TRBJ2-3; D ambiguous. The CDR3 has 13 amino acids. V was cut by 10 bases and J by 6 bases, with 17 bases left in between. CDR3 sequence (DNA): TGTGCCATCAAAAGTTCAGGTCGGGATACGCAGTATTTT. It is translated as CAIKSSGRDTQYF.

The gene calls are TRBV2 and TRBJ1-2; TRBD1 might be the D (5 bases). Germline CDR1 reads SNHLY; CDR2 reads FYNNEI. V lost 7 bases and J 6 bases, leaving 12 bases between the germline ends. The CDR3 consists of 12 residues. The CDR3 DNA is TGTGCCAGCACCCCGGCGGGGGATGGCTACACCTTC. It yields the protein CASTPAGDGYTF.

This sequence joins TRBV7-9 and TRBJ2-2; the D gene is possibly TRBD2 (6 bases). V was pared by 10 bases and J by 2 bases, with 11 bases between. The CDR3 consists of 13 residues. Germline CDR1 is SEHNR and CDR2 is FQNEAQ (reference sequence). DNA for the CDR3: TGTGCCACACGGGAGCCTAACACCGGGGAGCTGTTTTTT. It yields the protein CATREPNTGELFF.

The CDR3 DNA follows: TGTGCCAGCAGAACCCGGGGCTATGGCTACACCTTC. Its protein product is CASRTRGYGYTF. The chain couples TRBV27 to TRBJ1-2; D ambiguous. Germline V lookup: CDR1 MNHEY, CDR2 SMNVEV (reference sequence). V was pared by 6 bases and J by 4 bases, with 9 bases between. The CDR3 is 12 residues long.

The gene calls are TRBV21-1 and TRBJ2-3; the table names TRBD2, a call not compared with the DNA. TRBV21-1 is a pseudogene segment. The CDR3 is 16 residues long. The CDR3 DNA is TGTGCCAGCAGCACCGAGACTAGCGGGAGTTTAGATACGCAGTATTTT. Encoded protein: CASSTETSGSLDTQYF.

This rearrangement joins TRBV20-1 to TRBJ1-5; D remains unclear. Germline CDR1 is DFQATT and CDR2 is SNEGSKA (reference sequence). The CDR3 has 13 amino acids. Trimming took 3 bases from V and 15 from J, leaving 21 bases between them. The CDR3: CSASVDFSLRPHF. DNA of the CDR3: TGCAGTGCTAGTGTGGACTTTTCTCTGCGGCCGCATTTT.

The rearrangement uses TRBV6-6 and TRBJ2-3, with 7 bases matching TRBD2. The CDR3 length is 16 residues. The germline CDR1 and CDR2 sequences are MNHNY and SVGAGI (reference sequence). Trimming removed 6 bases from V and 2 bases from J; junction bases left unmatched: 11. CDR3 DNA: TGTGCCAGCAGATATCGCGGGGGTAACGCCACAGATACGCAGTATTTT. This gives the protein CASRYRGGNATDTQYF.

The chain employs TRBV3-1 (or the pseudogene TRBV3-2) and TRBJ1-1, with 9 bases identical to TRBD1. Per germline, CDR1 LGHDT and CDR2 YNNKEL (reference sequence). Germline trimming cut 4 bases from V and 7 bases from J; bases unmatched to any gene: 7. The CDR3 contains 14 residues. CDR3 loop: CASSPTGGGGEAFF. Here the CDR3 DNA reads TGTGCCAGCAGCCCCACAGGGGGCGGCGGTGAAGCTTTCTTT.

The chain couples TRBV2 to TRBJ2-5; D possibly corresponds to TRBD2 (7 bases). CDR3 length: 17 amino acids. Germline-derived CDR1 and CDR2 are SNHLY and FYNNEI. Deletions cut 6 bases from V and 5 bases from J, with 25 bases between. The CDR3 DNA follows: TGTGCCAGCAGCAGGCTAGGGGGGGATACTGGAGGTGAGACCCAGTACTTC. Translation: CASSRLGGDTGGETQYF.

This clone is a singleton in its sample. The rearrangement uses TRBV7-9 and TRBJ2-5; 14 nucleotides line up with TRBD2. Unmatched junction bases numbered 4, after V lost 5 bases and J lost 5 bases. This CDR3 is 15 amino acids long. From germline, CDR1 is SEHNR and CDR2 FQNEAQ (reference sequence). CDR3 bases: TGTGCCAGCAGCGGACTAGCGGGGGGCGGGGAGACCCAGTACTTC. It is translated as CASSGLAGGGETQYF.

This chain joins TRBV5-1 and TRBJ1-2; D remains ambiguous. CDR1 SGHRS and CDR2 YFSETQ come from the germline V gene. CDR3 length: 16 residues. The ends were cut back, 0 bases at V and 4 bases at J, with 16 bases in the middle. The CDR3 sequence: CASSLEGGLPGYGYTF. CDR3 DNA: TGCGCCAGCAGCTTGGAGGGCGGACTCCCGGGCTATGGCTACACCTTC.

The genes are TRBV11-2 and TRBJ1-2; 9 bases align to TRBD1. The V segment lost 1 base and the J segment 2 bases; nucleotides outside the gene matches: 5. Germline V CDR1 and CDR2: SGHAT, FQNNGV. This CDR3 has 16 residues. The CDR3 DNA reads as TGTGCCAGCAGCTTAGGGAGAGGGACAGGGAACTATGGCTACACCTTC. This sequence encodes CASSLGRGTGNYGYTF. The full variable domain, its missing parts supplied by reference TRBV11-2 and TRBJ1-2, is EAGVAQSPRYKIIEKRQSVAFWCNPISGHATLYWYQQILGQGPKLLIQFQNNGVVDDSQLPKDRFSAERLKGVDSTLKIQPAKLEDSAVYLCASSLGRGTGNYGYTFGSGTRLTVV.

This clone has only one observation. This sequence joins TRBV19 and TRBJ1-1; 9 bases line up with TRBD1. The CDR3 runs to 23 residues. Germline values: CDR1 LNHDA, CDR2 SQIVND (reference sequence). The J segment lost 3 bases and the V segment lost 0 bases, leaving 26 bases of the junction unmatched. The CDR3 loop is CASSIDDLGATLWGQGRDTEAFF. The CDR3 region has the DNA TGTGCCAGTAGTATAGATGATCTGGGAGCAACATTGTGGGGACAGGGTAGGGACACTGAAGCTTTCTTT. The variable domain in full, completed from reference TRBV19 and TRBJ1-1, reads DGGITQSPKYLFRKEGQNVTLSCEQNLNHDAMYWYRQDPGQGLRLIYYSQIVNDFQKGDIAEGYSVSREKKESFPLTVTSAQKNPTAFYLCASSIDDLGATLWGQGRDTEAFFGQGTRLTVV.

The CDR3 DNA sequence: TGTGCCAGCAGCGTAGGGAAGGGATCCTGGAGGTACGAGCAGTACTTC. Protein: CASSVGKGSWRYEQYF. J is TRBJ2-7 and V is TRBV9, with a possible D match to TRBD2 (5 bases). Looked up from germline, CDR1 is SGDLS and CDR2 is YYNGEE. CDR3 length: 16 amino acids. The V end was cut by 0 bases, the J end by 4 bases, with 17 bases between.

This clone was counted a single time. The rearrangement links TRBV11-2 to TRBJ1-2, with D possibly TRBD1 on 5 matching bases. The ends were cut back, 5 bases at V and 8 bases at J, with 18 bases in the middle. Per the germline V gene, CDR1 is SGHAT and CDR2 is FQNNGV. The CDR3 sequence is 14 residues long. Here the CDR3 DNA reads TGTGCCAGCAGCCCCCCCATGCGGGGGGAGGGCTACACCTTC. This sequence encodes CASSPPMRGEGYTF.

The chain couples TRBV18 to TRBJ2-7, with 7 nucleotides matching TRBD1. The junction had 7 bases not matched to a gene; V was cut back by 3 bases and J by 5 bases. Looked up from germline, CDR1 is KGHSH and CDR2 is LQKENI. The CDR3 is 14 residues long. DNA of the CDR3: TGTGCCAGCTCACCGAGCCCGACAGGGCACGAGCAGTACTTC. Encoded protein: CASSPSPTGHEQYF.

The chain links TRBV9 to TRBJ1-5; D gene uncertain. With 0 bases removed from V and 0 bases from J, the gap between germline ends came to 7 bases. Germline-derived CDR1 and CDR2 are SGDLS and YYNGEE. The CDR3 is 15 residues long. Here the CDR3 reads CASSVGSGSNQPQHF. The CDR3 DNA sequence: TGTGCCAGCAGCGTAGGATCGGGTAGCAATCAGCCCCAGCATTTT.

This clone came up a few times. V and J are TRBV3-1 (or the pseudogene TRBV3-2) and TRBJ2-2; 8 bases are shared with TRBD2. The CDR3 is made up of 16 amino acids. Germline assignment: CDR1 LGHDT and CDR2 YNNKEL (reference sequence). With V trimmed by 3 bases and J by 5 bases, 8 bases remained unmatched. CDR3 sequence (DNA): TGTGCCAGCAGCCATGCCGGGACTAGTCGGACCGGGGAGCTGTTTTTT. Encoded protein: CASSHAGTSRTGELFF.

V is TRBV18 and J is TRBJ1-2, with TRBD1 identical over 8 bases. The CDR3 runs 15 residues. V shed 1 base, J shed 8 bases, and the junction held 9 bases outside the gene matches. Germline CDR1 KGHSH, CDR2 LQKENI. The CDR3 coding sequence is TGTGCCAGCTCACCACTGGGCGACAGGGGAAACGGCTACACCTTC. This codes for CASSPLGDRGNGYTF.

This clone qualifies as medium-sized (0.01 to 0.1%). This rearrangement joins TRBV12-3 or TRBV12-4 to TRBJ2-2; TRBD2 is a possible D gene (6 bases). The CDR3 runs 12 residues. The V end was cut by 10 bases, the J end by 6 bases, with 12 bases between. This CDR3 reads CANSRDSGELFF. DNA of the CDR3: TGTGCCAACTCACGGGACTCCGGGGAGCTGTTTTTT.

This chain's CDR3 is CASSLGLENTGELFF. The DNA for the CDR3 is TGTGCCAGCAGCTTGGGACTAGAGAACACCGGGGAGCTGTTTTTT. The chain joins TRBV7-9 to TRBJ2-2; 8 bases line up with TRBD2. Germline trimming cut 3 bases from V and 1 base from J; bases unmatched to any gene: 1. CDR3 length equals 15 residues. The germline gives CDR1 SEHNR, CDR2 FQNEAQ (reference sequence).

The V call is TRBV5-1, the J call TRBJ2-7; maybe TRBD1 (5 bases). This CDR3 contains 14 residues. V shed 0 bases and J shed 2 bases, with 9 bases lying between them. Germline V gives CDR1 SGHRS, CDR2 YFSETQ. For the CDR3, the DNA is TGCGCCAGCAGCTTGGCAGGGATCCCCTACGAGCAGTACTTC. It yields the protein CASSLAGIPYEQYF.